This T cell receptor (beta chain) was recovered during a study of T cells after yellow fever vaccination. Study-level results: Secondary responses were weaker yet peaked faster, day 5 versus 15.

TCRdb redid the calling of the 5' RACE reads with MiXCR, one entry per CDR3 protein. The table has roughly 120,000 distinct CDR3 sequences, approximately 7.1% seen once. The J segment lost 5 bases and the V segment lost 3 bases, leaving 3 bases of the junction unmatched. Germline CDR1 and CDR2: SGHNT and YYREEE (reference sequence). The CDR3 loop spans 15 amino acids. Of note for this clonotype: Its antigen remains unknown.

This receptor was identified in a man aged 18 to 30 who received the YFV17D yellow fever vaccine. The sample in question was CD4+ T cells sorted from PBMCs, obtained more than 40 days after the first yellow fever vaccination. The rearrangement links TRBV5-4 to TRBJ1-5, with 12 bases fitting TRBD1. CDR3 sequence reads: CASSSGTGGDQPQHF. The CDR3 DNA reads TGTGCCAGCAGCTCCGGGACAGGGGGCGATCAGCCCCAGCATTTT. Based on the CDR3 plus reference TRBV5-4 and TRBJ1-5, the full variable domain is ETGVTQSPTHLIKTRGQQVTLRCSSQSGHNTVSWYQQALGQGPQFIFQYYREEENGRGNFPPRFSGLQFPNYSSELNVNALELDDSALYLCASSSGTGGDQPQHFGDGTRLSIL.